The 7 T cell receptor beta chains reported below all come from one sample, sequenced in a study of cytomegalovirus exposure and HLA in healthy donors. Researchers ran the PCR with 60 Vbeta and 13 Jbeta primers. Clones were sequenced by immunoSEQ multiplex PCR, and TCRdb holds only the in-frame ones, with some missing. The table gives about 160,000 clones; the top ten clones make up over 1% of it. The sequenced sample was PBMCs. The receptors shown here come from a woman aged 55-70 years in good health and CMV-seronegative.

The chain recombines TRBV4-1 with TRBJ2-7, with TRBD1 matching over 8 bases. Germline V gene lookup returns CDR1 MGHRA and CDR2 YSYEKL. Losses at the gene ends were 1 base for V and 3 bases for J; bases not matched to a gene: 14. This CDR3 is 18 amino acids long. Here the CDR3 reads CASSQGNQQGDLIYEQYF. CDR3 sequence (DNA): TGCGCCAGCAGCCAAGGCAATCAACAGGGGGATTTAATCTACGAGCAGTACTTC.

The chain employs TRBV4-1 and TRBJ1-3; D is uncertain. Germline-derived CDR1 and CDR2 are MGHRA and YSYEKL. The CDR3 runs to 13 residues. V was pared by 6 bases and J by 0 bases, with 6 bases between. CDR3 coding DNA: TGCGCCAGCAGTCCTATCTCTGGAAACACCATATATTTT. The encoded protein is CASSPISGNTIYF.

J is TRBJ1-5 and V is TRBV5-5; 8 nucleotides match TRBD1. The junction had 10 bases not matched to a gene; V was cut back by 4 bases and J by 1 base. The CDR3 extends over 17 amino acids. CDR1 is SGHKS and CDR2 is YYEKEE in the germline V gene (reference sequence). The CDR3 DNA reads TGTGCCAGCAGCCTGTTACTCTGGACAGGGAGCAATCAGCCCCAGCATTTT. Its translation is CASSLLLWTGSNQPQHF.

The CDR3 DNA is TGTGCCAGCTCACCACAGGGGGCAGGTCAGCCCCAGCATTTT. Its translation is CASSPQGAGQPQHF. The rearrangement joins TRBV18 to TRBJ1-5; 7 bases map to TRBD1. The trim removed 1 base at V and 6 bases at J, leaving 3 bases unmatched. Germline V gene data show CDR1 as KGHSH and CDR2 as LQKENI. CDR3 size: 14 residues.

V gene TRBV10-3 combines with J gene TRBJ1-1, with a possible D match to TRBD1 (5 bases). Trimming took 5 bases from V and 4 from J, leaving 14 bases between them. Germline CDR1 and CDR2: ENHRY and SYGVKD. The CDR3 spans 14 residues. CDR3 coding DNA: TGTGCCATCAGTCCCAGGGAAGGGGTCACTGAAGCTTTCTTT. Its translation is CAISPREGVTEAFF.

V usage is TRBV4-1 and J usage is TRBJ1-1; possibly TRBD1 for D (6 bases). Germline assignment: CDR1 MGHRA and CDR2 YSYEKL. The length of the CDR3 is 16 residues. The V and J ends lost 4 bases and 4 bases respectively, with 19 bases between them. CDR3 residues: CASSPLGAYARTEAFF. The CDR3 DNA follows: TGCGCCAGCAGCCCCCTGGGGGCTTACGCACGCACTGAAGCTTTCTTT.

The chain employs TRBV11-2 and TRBJ1-2; TRBD1 agrees at 10 bases. The ends lost 7 bases at V and 4 bases at J; junction bases unmatched: 9. Looked up from germline, CDR1 is SGHAT and CDR2 is FQNNGV. The CDR3 is made up of 15 amino acids. The CDR3 nucleotides are TGTGCCAGCACTCCGGGACAGGGGATTAGCTATGGCTACACCTTC. It yields the protein CASTPGQGISYGYTF.